Included here is one T cell receptor (beta chain) sequence, with context. The time point was: patch test 2, 6 weeks after DPC sensitization. Stated treatment: therapeutic diphenylcyclopropenone sensitization with weekly scalp DPC. Before extraction, the whole blood was not fractionated, and total RNA was taken from it. The data belong to a study of human T cells and chemical hapten exposure. Trimming took off 3 bases at V and 5 bases at J, with 17 bases between the two ends. Germline lookup yields CDR1 DFQATT and CDR2 SNEGSKA (reference sequence). CDR3 length: 14 amino acids. TCRdb reprocessed the RACE reads via MiXCR and lists one record per CDR3 protein. This table has approximately 110,000 distinct CDR3 sequences, roughly a tenth appearing once.

The rearrangement links TRBV20-1 to TRBJ2-7; D unresolved. Sequencing used whole blood, obtained in connection with sensitization to the hapten diphenylcyclopropenone (DPC). This receptor was obtained from a woman aged 40 to 50 with alopecia areata. Some clones in this sample may be carry-over from other donors' samples. The CDR3 DNA sequence: TGCAGTGCTAGTAACCCGGCACGTACCCACGAGCAGTACTTC. Protein sequence: CSASNPARTHEQYF.